A single sample gave rise to the 29 T cell receptor beta chains below, sequenced in a study of T cell responses to AZD1222 COVID-19 vaccine. Some clones are missing from TCRdb's copy, which holds only in-frame ones; the method was immunoSEQ multiplex PCR. The data hold 180,000 or so clones, with 85% to 90% observed a single time. The source was peripheral blood, collected on day 0 of AZD1222 vaccination. The receptors were gathered from an adult in good health.

The chain couples TRBV19 to TRBJ1-5; 8 bases are shared with TRBD1. The CDR3 has 17 residues. J gave up 0 bases and V 7 bases, and 11 bases lay outside the gene matches. The germline V gene has CDR1 LNHDA and CDR2 SQIVND (reference sequence). The CDR3 nucleotides read TGTGCCAGTACCAACAGACAGGGGCCTTATAGCAATCAGCCCCAGCATTTT. Its translation: CASTNRQGPYSNQPQHF.

The chain links TRBV28 to TRBJ1-4; 7 bases are shared with TRBD1. Looked up from germline, CDR1 is MDHEN and CDR2 is SYDVKM. The V gene end was trimmed by 8 bases and the J gene end by 6 bases; junction bases not matched to a gene: 6. The CDR3 extends over 13 amino acids. The CDR3 spells CASLGGRYEKLFF. The CDR3 nucleotides read TGTGCCAGCTTAGGGGGCCGATATGAAAAACTGTTTTTT.

The rearrangement joins TRBV5-1 to TRBJ2-2, with 8 nucleotides matching TRBD1. With V trimmed by 3 bases and J by 5 bases, 9 bases remained unmatched. The germline gives CDR1 SGHRS, CDR2 YFSETQ. The CDR3 totals 16 residues. CDR3 DNA sequence: TGCGCCAGCAGCTCTTGGACAGGGCTTAGGACCGGGGAGCTGTTTTTT. Its protein product is CASSSWTGLRTGELFF.

Note on this clone: Other DNA sequences in this specimen translate into the identical CDR3. The V gene is TRBV5-1, the J gene TRBJ2-5; TRBD2 agrees at 8 bases. The CDR3 loop spans 14 amino acids. With V trimmed by 4 bases and J by 4 bases, 6 bases remained unmatched. Germline lookup yields CDR1 SGHRS and CDR2 YFSETQ. The chain's CDR3 is CASSQGLAGETQYF. CDR3 DNA: TGCGCCAGCAGCCAAGGACTAGCAGGAGAGACCCAGTACTTC.

The sample holds one count of this clone. The CDR3 DNA reads as TGCAGTGCTAGTCTTCATTCAGGGCGATCCGGGGAGCTGTTTTTT. Its translation: CSASLHSGRSGELFF. The gene calls are TRBV20-1 and TRBJ2-2; TRBD1 is a possible D gene (5 bases). Trimming shortened V by 3 bases and J by 6 bases, and 17 bases separated the two germline ends. CDR1 is DFQATT and CDR2 is SNEGSKA in the germline V gene (reference sequence). The CDR3 is 15 amino acids.

V gene TRBV10-1 combines with J gene TRBJ1-1; D is unresolved. This CDR3 is 14 amino acids long. CDR1 WNHNN and CDR2 SYGVQD come from the germline V gene (reference sequence). V was cut by 0 bases and J by 1 base, with 6 bases left in between. CDR3 nucleotide sequence: TGCGCCAGCAGTGAGTCGAGGTGGAACACTGAAGCTTTCTTT. It yields the protein CASSESRWNTEAFF.

The chain is built from TRBV28 and TRBJ1-3; D gene uncertain. This CDR3 is 15 amino acids long. Germline-derived CDR1 and CDR2 are MDHEN and SYDVKM. V gave up 3 bases and J gave up 7 bases, with 16 bases separating them. In nucleotides, the CDR3 is TGTGCCAGCAGTTTTAGTCCGCGGGGAGCGAACACCATATATTTT. This gives the protein CASSFSPRGANTIYF.

J is TRBJ1-4 and V is TRBV6-5, with a possible D match to TRBD1 (5 bases). Between the trimmed V and J ends, which lost 7 bases and 8 bases, there was a span of 20 bases. Germline V CDR1 and CDR2: MNHEY, SVGAGI. This CDR3 region has 15 residues. CDR3 DNA sequence: TGTGCCAGCACGGGGGTGGGGTCCCGGGTCGAAAAACTGTTTTTT. Translating gives CASTGVGSRVEKLFF.

V and J are TRBV7-2 and TRBJ2-3; D unclear. The CDR3 is 16 amino acids. Germline V gene data show CDR1 as SGHTA and CDR2 as FQGNSA. Between the trimmed V and J ends, which lost 1 base and 7 bases, there was a span of 18 bases. This CDR3 reads CASSLELSPLTYTQYF. The CDR3 DNA reads as TGTGCCAGCAGCTTAGAGTTGAGCCCCCTGACGTATACGCAGTATTTT.

This clone was seen once. V gene TRBV19 combines with J gene TRBJ1-5; a possible D gene is TRBD1 (5 bases). CDR1 LNHDA and CDR2 SQIVND come from the germline V gene (reference sequence). CDR3 length: 15 residues. Between the trimmed V and J ends, which lost 1 base and 1 base, there was a span of 8 bases. CDR3 region: CASSIVRQSNQPQHF. As DNA, the CDR3 is TGTGCCAGTAGTATAGTAAGACAGAGCAATCAGCCCCAGCATTTT.

This chain links TRBV5-1 with TRBJ1-4, with D possibly TRBD1 on 6 matching bases. Germline V gene lookup returns CDR1 SGHRS and CDR2 YFSETQ. CDR3 size: 15 residues. V was clipped by 2 bases and J by 2 bases, with 10 bases between them. The CDR3 sequence is CASSFGQSTNEKLFF. In nucleotides, the CDR3 is TGCGCCAGCAGCTTTGGACAGTCTACTAATGAAAAACTGTTTTTT.

This chain uses TRBV7-6 with TRBJ2-7; D may be TRBD2 (7 bases). The CDR3 runs to 15 residues. The ends were cut back, 5 bases at V and 1 base at J, with 15 bases in the middle. Germline lookup yields CDR1 SGHVS and CDR2 FNYEAQ. The CDR3 here is CASSPGGGRSYEQYF. Here the CDR3 DNA reads TGTGCCAGCAGCCCCGGGGGCGGGAGATCCTACGAGCAGTACTTC.

This chain uses TRBV6-5 with TRBJ1-4; possible D gene TRBD1, 6 bases. V was shortened by 5 bases and J by 4 bases, with 11 bases between the two germline ends. The CDR3 has 14 amino acids. Germline V CDR1 and CDR2: MNHEY, SVGAGI. This CDR3 is CASSMGGLNEKLFF. CDR3 coding DNA: TGTGCCAGCAGTATGGGGGGCCTTAATGAAAAACTGTTTTTT.

CDR3: CSVAGRGSRSYEQYF. The CDR3 DNA reads TGCAGCGTTGCTGGCCGCGGCAGCCGCTCCTACGAGCAGTACTTC. The chain links TRBV29-1 to TRBJ2-7; D is undetermined. V lost 4 bases and J 0 bases, leaving 16 bases between the germline ends. This CDR3 has 15 residues. Germline V gene lookup returns CDR1 SQVTM and CDR2 ANQGSEA.

The chain joins TRBV7-2 to TRBJ2-1; D is unresolved. This CDR3 has 14 residues. The germline V gene has CDR1 SGHTA and CDR2 FQGNSA. V lost 5 bases, J lost 7 bases, and 15 bases lay in between. Here the CDR3 reads CASSPPDRVNEQFF. The DNA for the CDR3 is TGTGCCAGCAGCCCTCCGGACCGAGTAAATGAGCAGTTCTTC.

This chain uses TRBV6-1 with TRBJ2-5, with 8 nucleotides matching TRBD1. Germline V gene data show CDR1 as MNHNS and CDR2 as SASEGT. This CDR3 is 16 amino acids long. J gave up 5 bases and V 4 bases, and 12 bases lay outside the gene matches. The CDR3 DNA reads TGTGCCAGCAGTGGAGAGCAACGGACAGGGAGGGAGACCCAGTACTTC. Residues: CASSGEQRTGRETQYF.

V gene TRBV19 combines with J gene TRBJ1-1, with D unclear. The germline V and J ends were trimmed by 5 bases and 6 bases, with 13 bases remaining between them. The germline gives CDR1 LNHDA, CDR2 SQIVND (reference sequence). This CDR3 is built from 13 residues. This chain's CDR3 is CASSPVLTAEAFF. The CDR3 bases are TGTGCCAGTAGTCCGGTTCTTACCGCTGAAGCTTTCTTT.

CDR3 in DNA: TGTGCCAGTAAAGCAACAGGCACTGAAGCTTTCTTT. The encoded protein is CASKATGTEAFF. The V gene is TRBV19, the J gene TRBJ1-1; the D gene is possibly TRBD1 (5 bases). CDR1 is LNHDA, CDR2 SQIVND, per germline (reference sequence). This CDR3 has 12 residues. V was trimmed by 7 bases and J by 4 bases, leaving 10 bases between them.

The chain couples TRBV5-5 to TRBJ1-2; 7 positions match TRBD1. J was trimmed by 7 bases and V by 0 bases; bases with no gene match: 9. This CDR3 region has 15 residues. Germline-derived CDR1 and CDR2 are SGHKS and YYEKEE (reference sequence). The DNA for the CDR3 is TGTGCCAGCAGCTTGGATGAACAGGGGCGCGGTGGCTACACCTTC. It translates to CASSLDEQGRGGYTF.

V is TRBV2 and J is TRBJ2-7; D gene unclear. Trimming shortened V by 7 bases and J by 3 bases, and 10 bases separated the two germline ends. The CDR3 spans 12 residues. The V gene's germline CDR1 is SNHLY and CDR2 FYNNEI. The CDR3 is CASKRAYYEQYV. The CDR3 DNA reads TGTGCCAGCAAACGGGCCTACTACGAGCAGTACGTC.

This clone was seen ten or more times. The rearrangement joins TRBV6-2 or TRBV6-3 to TRBJ2-3; possibly TRBD2 for D (6 bases). Germline V lookup: CDR1 MNHEY, CDR2 SVGEGT. CDR3 size: 15 residues. V lost 0 bases to trimming and J lost 0 bases, with 7 bases between them. The CDR3 DNA reads TGTGCCAGCAGTTACTCCAGCGGGAGCACAGATACGCAGTATTTT. Encoded protein: CASSYSSGSTDTQYF.

The chain joins TRBV18 to TRBJ1-6; D is unclear. Germline V gene data show CDR1 as KGHSH and CDR2 as LQKENI. The length of the CDR3 is 17 residues. Trimming pared 3 bases from V and 8 bases from J, leaving 20 bases between. The chain's CDR3 is CASSPQTERVGYSPLHF. CDR3 coding DNA: TGTGCCAGCTCACCTCAAACAGAGAGGGTTGGTTATTCACCCCTCCACTTT.

The chain joins TRBV7-3 to TRBJ2-2; a possible D gene is TRBD2 (5 bases). This CDR3 has 14 amino acids. From germline, CDR1 is SGHTA and CDR2 FQGTGA. Trimming pared 5 bases from V and 7 bases from J, leaving 14 bases between. As DNA, the CDR3 is TGTGCCAGCAGCCAGGACTCGGGGTTCGGGGAGCTGTTTTTT. Its protein product is CASSQDSGFGELFF.

V and J are TRBV5-1 and TRBJ2-7; D call uncertain. This CDR3 region has 15 residues. Germline V CDR1 and CDR2: SGHRS, YFSETQ. V gave up 0 bases and J gave up 0 bases, with 10 bases separating them. CDR3 coding DNA: TGCGCCAGCAGCTTGGGGTCAGATTTCTCCTACGAGCAGTACGTC. Amino acids: CASSLGSDFSYEQYV.

This clone was observed a single time. The sample has other DNA sequences that encode this CDR3 too. This chain joins TRBV19 and TRBJ1-3; possibly TRBD1 for D (5 bases). V lost 6 bases, J lost 0 bases, and 12 bases lay in between. The length of the CDR3 is 15 residues. Per germline, CDR1 LNHDA and CDR2 SQIVND (reference sequence). In DNA, the CDR3 is TGTGCCAGTAGACCCGACAGATACTCTGGAAACACCATATATTTT. This encodes CASRPDRYSGNTIYF.

The chain links TRBV19 to TRBJ1-5; no reliable D call. V was shortened by 1 base and J by 7 bases, with 8 bases between the two germline ends. The CDR3 is 13 amino acids. Germline CDR1 reads LNHDA; CDR2 reads SQIVND (reference sequence). The CDR3, as DNA: TGTGCCAGTAGTATAGTACAGAAGCAGCCCCAGCATTTT. It yields the protein CASSIVQKQPQHF.

The chain recombines TRBV6-6 with TRBJ1-3, with D possibly matching TRBD1 (5 bases). Trimming shortened V by 2 bases and J by 1 base, and 12 bases separated the two germline ends. CDR3 length: 16 amino acids. The germline V gene has CDR1 MNHNY and CDR2 SVGAGI (reference sequence). This CDR3 reads CASSYGRGGSGNTIYF. The CDR3 DNA reads TGTGCCAGCAGTTACGGTAGGGGAGGATCTGGAAACACCATATATTTT.

This clone was counted once. The gene calls are TRBV5-5 and TRBJ1-1; D perhaps matches TRBD1 (5 bases). The CDR3 runs to 16 residues. The germline gives CDR1 SGHKS, CDR2 YYEKEE (reference sequence). The germline V and J ends were trimmed by 4 bases and 0 bases, with 16 bases remaining between them. The DNA of the CDR3 is TGTGCCAGCAGCGGGAGTTCCCAGGGATTGAACACTGAAGCTTTCTTT. It translates to CASSGSSQGLNTEAFF.

This rearrangement joins TRBV15 to TRBJ2-7; tentative D call: TRBD1 (6 bases). V was pared by 0 bases and J by 3 bases, with 6 bases between. The CDR3 covers 13 residues. Germline V CDR1 and CDR2: LNHNV, YYDKDF (reference sequence). The CDR3 region has the DNA TGTGCCACCAGCAGAGACAGGGGCTACGAGCAGTACGTC. Translated: CATSRDRGYEQYV.